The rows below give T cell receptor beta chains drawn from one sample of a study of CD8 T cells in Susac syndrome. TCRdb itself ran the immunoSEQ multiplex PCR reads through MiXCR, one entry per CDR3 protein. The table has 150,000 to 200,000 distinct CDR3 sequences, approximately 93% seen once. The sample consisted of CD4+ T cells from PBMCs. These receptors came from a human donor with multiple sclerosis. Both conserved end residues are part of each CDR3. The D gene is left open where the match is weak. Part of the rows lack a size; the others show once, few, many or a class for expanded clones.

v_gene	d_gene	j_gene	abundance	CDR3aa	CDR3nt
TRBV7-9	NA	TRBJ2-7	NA	CASAQGAHSYEQYF	TGTGCCAGCGCTCAAGGAGCGCACTCCTACGAGCAGTACTTC
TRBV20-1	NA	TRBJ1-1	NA	CSANTMNTEAFF	TGCAGTGCTAACACAATGAACACTGAAGCTTTCTTT
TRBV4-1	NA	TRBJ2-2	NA	CASSQDRIRGGGSPGELFF	TGCGCCAGCAGCCAAGATCGTATTAGGGGGGGAGGATCCCCCGGGGAGCTGTTTTTT
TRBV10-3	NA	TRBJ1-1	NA	CAINEYEQGSEAFF	TGTGCCATCAATGAGTACGAACAGGGCTCTGAAGCTTTCTTT
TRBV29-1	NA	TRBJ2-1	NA	CSGSPSYNEQFF	TGCAGCGGGAGTCCGTCCTACAATGAGCAGTTCTTC
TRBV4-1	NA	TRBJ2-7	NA	CASSQPWSAGGPEQYF	TGCGCCAGCAGTCAACCCTGGAGTGCAGGCGGACCCGAGCAGTACTTC
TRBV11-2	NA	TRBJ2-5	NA	CASALGREETQYF	TGTGCCAGCGCCCTCGGCAGGGAAGAGACCCAGTACTTC
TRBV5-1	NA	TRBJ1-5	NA	CASSPGGGTSNQPQHF	TGCGCCAGCAGCCCTGGTGGGGGGACGAGCAATCAGCCCCAGCATTTT
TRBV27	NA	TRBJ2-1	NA	CASNEAAGTYVRNEQFF	TGTGCCAGCAACGAGGCGGCGGGAACCTATGTAAGGAATGAGCAGTTCTTC
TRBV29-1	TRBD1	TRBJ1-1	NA	CSGQGNTEAFF	TGCAGCGGACAGGGGAACACTGAAGCTTTCTTT
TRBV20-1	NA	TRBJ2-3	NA	CSARDWREGTDTQYF	TGCAGTGCTAGAGATTGGAGGGAGGGCACAGATACGCAGTATTTT
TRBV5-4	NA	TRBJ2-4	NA	CASSLRDKNIQYF	TGTGCCAGCAGCTTGAGGGATAAAAACATTCAGTACTTC
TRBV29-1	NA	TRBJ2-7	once	CSVDVGEASYEQYF	TGCAGCGTTGACGTGGGGGAGGCCTCCTACGAGCAGTACTTC
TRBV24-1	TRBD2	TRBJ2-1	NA	CATSSALAGDNEQFF	TGTGCCACCAGTTCAGCACTAGCGGGAGACAATGAGCAGTTCTTC
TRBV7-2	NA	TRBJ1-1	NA	CASSSGGGVTEAFF	TGTGCCAGCAGCTCCGGGGGTGGGGTGACTGAAGCTTTCTTT
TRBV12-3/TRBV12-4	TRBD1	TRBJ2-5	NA	CASSTGTGDETQYF	TGTGCCAGCAGTACCGGGACAGGGGATGAGACCCAGTACTTC
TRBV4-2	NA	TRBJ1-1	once	CASSQGGLPLEAFF	TGTGCCAGCAGCCAAGGGGGCCTACCCCTTGAAGCTTTCTTT
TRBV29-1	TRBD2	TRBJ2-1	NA	CSVDSTSGNGHEQFF	TGCAGCGTTGATTCGACTAGCGGGAACGGGCATGAGCAGTTCTTC
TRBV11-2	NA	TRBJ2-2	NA	CASSPGGRSFTGELFF	TGTGCCAGCAGCCCAGGTGGCAGGTCGTTCACCGGGGAGCTGTTTTTT
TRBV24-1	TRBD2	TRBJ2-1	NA	CATSDTTSGDNEQFF	TGTGCCACCAGTGACACAACTAGCGGGGATAATGAGCAGTTCTTC
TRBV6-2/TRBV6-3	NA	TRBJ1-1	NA	CASSYSGPGMGHLLTEAFF	TGTGCCAGCAGTTACTCGGGTCCGGGCATGGGGCACTTGTTGACTGAAGCTTTCTTT
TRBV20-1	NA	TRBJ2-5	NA	CSALGLQETQYF	TGCAGTGCCTTAGGACTGCAAGAGACCCAGTACTTC
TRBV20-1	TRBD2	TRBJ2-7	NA	CSSGLGSDEQYF	TGCAGTTCGGGACTAGGCTCCGACGAGCAGTACTTC
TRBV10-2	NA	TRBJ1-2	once	CASSESGGTNYGYTF	TGCGCCAGCAGTGAGTCGGGGGGGACCAACTATGGCTACACCTTC
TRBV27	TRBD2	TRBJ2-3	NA	CASSSTSGGYGTQYF	TGTGCCAGCAGTTCGACTAGCGGAGGGTACGGTACGCAGTATTTT
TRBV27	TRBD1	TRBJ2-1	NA	CASSLRLGDRARSRQFF	TGTGCCAGCAGTTTACGTTTAGGGGACAGGGCTCGTTCTCGGCAGTTCTTC
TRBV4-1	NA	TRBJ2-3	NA	CASSYRGLDTDTQYF	TGCGCCAGCAGCTACCGGGGCCTGGACACAGATACGCAGTATTTT
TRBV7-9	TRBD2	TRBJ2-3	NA	CASSRRPSGLAGRDTQYF	TGTGCCAGCAGTCGGCGACCCTCGGGACTAGCGGGAAGAGATACGCAGTATTTT
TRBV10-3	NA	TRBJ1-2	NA	CAITDTAGYTF	TGTGCCATCACCGACACTGCCGGCTACACCTTC
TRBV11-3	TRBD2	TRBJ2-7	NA	CASSGSGTGSEQYF	TGTGCCAGCAGCGGTAGCGGGACCGGATCCGAGCAGTACTTC
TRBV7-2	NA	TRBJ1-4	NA	CASSPEGAGGKLFF	TGTGCCAGCAGCCCTGAGGGCGCGGGGGGAAAACTGTTTTTT
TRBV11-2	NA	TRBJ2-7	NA	CASSVRAVGVLVAEQYF	TGTGCCAGCAGCGTAAGAGCTGTGGGGGTCTTAGTTGCCGAGCAGTACTTC
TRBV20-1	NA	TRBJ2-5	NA	CSAKEISDIQETQYF	TGCAGTGCTAAAGAGATTAGCGATATCCAAGAGACCCAGTACTTC
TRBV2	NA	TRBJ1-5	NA	CASRARGRDQPQHF	TGTGCCAGCAGAGCTAGGGGTAGGGATCAGCCCCAGCATTTT
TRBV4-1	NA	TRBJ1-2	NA	CASSQGDGYTF	TGCGCCAGCAGCCAAGGGGATGGCTACACCTTC
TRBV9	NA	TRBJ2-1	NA	CASTRSPMGYNEQFF	TGTGCCAGCACCCGATCCCCAATGGGCTACAATGAGCAGTTCTTC
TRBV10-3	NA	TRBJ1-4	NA	CAISDSRGDDEKLFF	TGTGCCATCAGTGACTCGAGGGGTGATGATGAAAAACTGTTTTTT
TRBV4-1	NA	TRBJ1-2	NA	CASSQGRDLYGYTF	TGCGCCAGCAGCCAAGGACGGGACCTTTATGGCTACACCTTC